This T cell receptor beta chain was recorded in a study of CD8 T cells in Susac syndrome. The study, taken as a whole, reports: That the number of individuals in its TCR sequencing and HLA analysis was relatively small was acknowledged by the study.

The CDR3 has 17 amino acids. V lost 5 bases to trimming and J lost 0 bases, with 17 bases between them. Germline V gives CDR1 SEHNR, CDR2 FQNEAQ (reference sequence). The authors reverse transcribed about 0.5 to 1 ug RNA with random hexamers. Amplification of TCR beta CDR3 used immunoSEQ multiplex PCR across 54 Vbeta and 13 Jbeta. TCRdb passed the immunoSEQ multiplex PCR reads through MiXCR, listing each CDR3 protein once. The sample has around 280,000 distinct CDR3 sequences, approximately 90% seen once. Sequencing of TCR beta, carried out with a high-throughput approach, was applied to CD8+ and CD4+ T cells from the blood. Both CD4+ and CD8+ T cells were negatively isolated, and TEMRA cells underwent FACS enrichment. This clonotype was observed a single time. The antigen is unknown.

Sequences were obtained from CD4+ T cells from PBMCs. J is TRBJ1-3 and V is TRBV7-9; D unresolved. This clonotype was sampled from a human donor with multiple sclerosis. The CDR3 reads CASSPPGSESSGNTIYF. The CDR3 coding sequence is TGTGCCAGCAGCCCCCCCGGGAGCGAGAGCTCTGGAAACACCATATATTTT.